This entry features one T cell receptor beta chain sequence. This record comes from a study of blood T cell repertoires in COVID-19. Across the whole study: Both acute and convalescent COVID-19 samples were obtained from the United States, Italy and Spain.

The CDR3 totals 17 residues. The germline V gene encodes CDR1 MNHNS and CDR2 SASEGT. The V gene lost 0 bases and the J gene lost 0 bases, with 14 bases spanning the gap. Per the original methods: Counts of nucleated cells, estimated from reference gene primer amplification, were obtained. Repertoires were generated with immunoSEQ multiplex PCR, while TCRdb's copy carries only in-frame clones and drops some. V, J and clone size reflect that table, while D and trimming were determined from the DNA. This sample has around 120,000 clones, with approximately 85% found just once. Sequencing was performed on peripheral blood. The rearrangement joins TRBV6-1 to TRBJ1-1, with a possible D match to TRBD1 (6 bases). This TCR was recovered from an elderly man with acute or convalescent COVID-19. Written as DNA, the CDR3 is TGTGCCAGCAGTGAAGCGGCGGGGGGCCTCATGAACACTGAAGCTTTCTTT. Translating it yields CASSEAAGGLMNTEAFF.